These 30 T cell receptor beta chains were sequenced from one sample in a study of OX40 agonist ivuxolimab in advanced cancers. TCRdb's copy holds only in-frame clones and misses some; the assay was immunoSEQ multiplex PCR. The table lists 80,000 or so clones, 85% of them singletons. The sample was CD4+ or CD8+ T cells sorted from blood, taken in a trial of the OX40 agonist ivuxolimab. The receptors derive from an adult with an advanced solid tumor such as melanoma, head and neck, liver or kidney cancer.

This CDR3 reads CASSPWGGQGANTGELFF. CDR3 sequence (DNA): TGTGCCAGCAGCCCCTGGGGGGGCCAAGGTGCGAACACCGGGGAGCTGTTTTTT. The chain links TRBV7-6 to TRBJ2-2; tentatively, D is TRBD2 (7 bases). The V end lost 5 bases, the J end lost 0 bases, and 19 bases lay between the germline ends. The CDR3 has 18 residues. CDR1 is SGHVS and CDR2 is FNYEAQ in the germline V gene.

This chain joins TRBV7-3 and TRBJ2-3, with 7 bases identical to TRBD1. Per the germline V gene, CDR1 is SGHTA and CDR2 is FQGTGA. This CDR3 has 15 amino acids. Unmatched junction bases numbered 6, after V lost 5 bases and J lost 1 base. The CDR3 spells CASSPDRVRTDTQYF. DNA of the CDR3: TGTGCCAGCAGCCCTGACAGGGTTCGCACAGATACGCAGTATTTT.

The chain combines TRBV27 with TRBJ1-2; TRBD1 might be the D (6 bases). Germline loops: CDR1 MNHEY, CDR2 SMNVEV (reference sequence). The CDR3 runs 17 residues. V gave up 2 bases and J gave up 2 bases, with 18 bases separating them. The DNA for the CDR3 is TGTGCCAGCAGTTTACGGACACAGGGAATTATAAACTATGGCTACACCTTC. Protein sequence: CASSLRTQGIINYGYTF.

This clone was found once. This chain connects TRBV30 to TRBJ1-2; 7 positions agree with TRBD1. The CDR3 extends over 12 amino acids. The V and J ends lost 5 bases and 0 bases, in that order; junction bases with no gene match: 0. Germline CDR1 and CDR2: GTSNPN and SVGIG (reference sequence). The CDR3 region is CAWDRANYGYTF. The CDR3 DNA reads TGTGCCTGGGACAGGGCTAACTATGGCTACACCTTC.

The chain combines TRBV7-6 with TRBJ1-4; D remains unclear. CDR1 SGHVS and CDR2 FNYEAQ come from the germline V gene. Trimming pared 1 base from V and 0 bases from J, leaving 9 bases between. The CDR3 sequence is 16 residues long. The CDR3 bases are TGTGCCAGCAGCTTAGTTCCGCTACCAACTAATGAAAAACTGTTTTTT. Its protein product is CASSLVPLPTNEKLFF.

CDR3 residues: CASSLGGGGVNTEAFF. The CDR3, as DNA: TGTGCCAGCAGCTTAGGCGGTGGAGGGGTGAACACTGAAGCTTTCTTT. The rearrangement joins TRBV7-6 to TRBJ1-1; a possible D gene is TRBD1 (5 bases). With 1 base removed from V and 0 bases from J, the gap between germline ends came to 12 bases. Germline assignment: CDR1 SGHVS and CDR2 FNYEAQ. This CDR3 spans 16 amino acids. The full variable domain, rest sourced from reference TRBV7-6 and TRBJ1-1, is GAGVSQSPRYKVTKRGQDVALRCDPISGHVSLYWYRQALGQGPEFLTYFNYEAQQDKSGLPNDRFSAERPEGSISTLTIQRTEQRDSAMYRCASSLGGGGVNTEAFFGQGTRLTVV.

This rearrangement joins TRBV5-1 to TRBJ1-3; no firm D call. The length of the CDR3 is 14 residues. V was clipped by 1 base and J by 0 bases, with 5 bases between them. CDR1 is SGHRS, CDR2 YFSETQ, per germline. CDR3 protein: CASSLSGSGNTIYF. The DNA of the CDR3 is TGCGCCAGCAGCTTGTCGGGCTCTGGAAACACCATATATTTT.

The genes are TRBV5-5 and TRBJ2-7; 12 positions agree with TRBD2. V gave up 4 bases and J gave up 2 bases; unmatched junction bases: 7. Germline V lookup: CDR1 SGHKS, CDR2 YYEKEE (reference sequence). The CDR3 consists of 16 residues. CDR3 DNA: TGTGCCAGCAGCCCCGGACTAGCGGGAACCACCTACGAGCAGTACTTC. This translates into CASSPGLAGTTYEQYF.

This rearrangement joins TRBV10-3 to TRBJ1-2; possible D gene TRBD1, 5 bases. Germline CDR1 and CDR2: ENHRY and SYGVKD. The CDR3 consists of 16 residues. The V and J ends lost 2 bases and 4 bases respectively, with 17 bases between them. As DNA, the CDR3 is TGTGCCATCAGTGAGGCAGGGAGTTCAATTGTCTATGGCTACACCTTC. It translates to CAISEAGSSIVYGYTF.

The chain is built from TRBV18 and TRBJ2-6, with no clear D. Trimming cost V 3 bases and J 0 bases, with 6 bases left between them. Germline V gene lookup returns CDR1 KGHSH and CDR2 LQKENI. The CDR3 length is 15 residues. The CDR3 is CASSPQSSGANVLTF. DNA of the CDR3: TGTGCCAGCTCACCTCAGAGCTCTGGGGCCAACGTCCTGACTTTC. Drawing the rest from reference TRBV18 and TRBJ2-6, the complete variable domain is NAGVMQNPRHLVRRRGQEARLRCSPMKGHSHVYWYRQLPEEGLKFMVYLQKENIIDESGMPKERFSAEFPKEGPSILRIQQVVRGDSAAYFCASSPQSSGANVLTFGAGSRLTVL.

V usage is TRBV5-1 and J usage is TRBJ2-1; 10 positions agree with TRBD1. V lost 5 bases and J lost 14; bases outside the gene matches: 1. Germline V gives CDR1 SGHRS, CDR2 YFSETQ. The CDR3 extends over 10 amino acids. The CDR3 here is CASRGQGEFF. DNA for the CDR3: TGCGCCAGCAGAGGACAGGGGGAGTTCTTC. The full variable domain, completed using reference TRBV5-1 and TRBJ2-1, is KAGVTQTPRYLIKTRGQQVTLSCSPISGHRSVSWYQQTPGQGLQFLFEYFSETQRNKGNFPGRFSGRQFSNSRSEMNVSTLELGDSALYLCASRGQGEFFGPGTRLTVL.

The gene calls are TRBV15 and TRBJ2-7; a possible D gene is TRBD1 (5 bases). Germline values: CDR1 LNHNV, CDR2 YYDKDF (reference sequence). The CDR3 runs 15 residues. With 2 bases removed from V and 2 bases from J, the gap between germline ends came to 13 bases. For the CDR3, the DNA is TGTGCCACCAGCAGACATAAGGACACGACCTACGAGCAGTACTTC. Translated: CATSRHKDTTYEQYF.

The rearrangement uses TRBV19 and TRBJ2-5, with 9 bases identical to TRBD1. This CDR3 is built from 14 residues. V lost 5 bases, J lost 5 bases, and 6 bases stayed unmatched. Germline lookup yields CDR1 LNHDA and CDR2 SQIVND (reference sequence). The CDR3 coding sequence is TGTGCCAGTAGTTCCGGGACAGGGTGGGAGACCCAGTACTTC. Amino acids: CASSSGTGWETQYF.

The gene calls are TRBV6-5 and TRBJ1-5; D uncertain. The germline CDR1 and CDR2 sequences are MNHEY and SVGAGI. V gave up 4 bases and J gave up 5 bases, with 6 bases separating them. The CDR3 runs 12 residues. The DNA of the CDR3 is TGTGCCAGCAGTTCCGGGGATCAGCCCCAGCATTTT. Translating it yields CASSSGDQPQHF.

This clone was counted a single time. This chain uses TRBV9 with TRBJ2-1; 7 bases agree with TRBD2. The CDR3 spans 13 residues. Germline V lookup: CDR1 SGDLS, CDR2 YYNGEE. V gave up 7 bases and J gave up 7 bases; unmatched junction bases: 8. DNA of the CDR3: TGTGCCAGCGAGCGGGGCATAGGGAATGAGCAGTTCTTC. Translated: CASERGIGNEQFF.

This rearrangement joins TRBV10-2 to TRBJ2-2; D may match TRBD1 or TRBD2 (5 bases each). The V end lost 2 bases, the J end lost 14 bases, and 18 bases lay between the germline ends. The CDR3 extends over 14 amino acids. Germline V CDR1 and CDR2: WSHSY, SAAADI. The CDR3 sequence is CASSEPPGTGPLFF. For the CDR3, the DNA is TGCGCCAGCAGTGAGCCCCCCGGGACGGGACCTCTGTTTTTT.

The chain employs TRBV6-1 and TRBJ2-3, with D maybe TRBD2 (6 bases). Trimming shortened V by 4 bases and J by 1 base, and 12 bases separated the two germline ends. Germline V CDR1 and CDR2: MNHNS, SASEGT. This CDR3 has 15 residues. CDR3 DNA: TGTGCCAGCAGTGCGACTAGGTCACGCACAGATACGCAGTATTTT. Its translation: CASSATRSRTDTQYF.

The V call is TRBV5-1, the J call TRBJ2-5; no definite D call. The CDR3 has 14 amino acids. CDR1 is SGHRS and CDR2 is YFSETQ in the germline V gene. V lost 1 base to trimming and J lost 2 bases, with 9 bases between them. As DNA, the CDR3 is TGCGCCAGCAGCTTGCGTTCCAGACAAGAGACCCAGTACTTC. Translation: CASSLRSRQETQYF.

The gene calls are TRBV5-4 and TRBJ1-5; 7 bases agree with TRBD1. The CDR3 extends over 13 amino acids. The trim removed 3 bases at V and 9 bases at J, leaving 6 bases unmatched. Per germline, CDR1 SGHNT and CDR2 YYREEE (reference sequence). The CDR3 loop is CASSYDRDGPQHF. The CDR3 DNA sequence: TGTGCCAGCAGCTACGACAGGGACGGGCCCCAGCATTTT.

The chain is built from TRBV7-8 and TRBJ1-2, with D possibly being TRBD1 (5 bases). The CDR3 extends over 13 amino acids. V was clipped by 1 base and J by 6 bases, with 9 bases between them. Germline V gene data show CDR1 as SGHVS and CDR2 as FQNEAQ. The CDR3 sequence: CASSLGGPNGYTF. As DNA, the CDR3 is TGTGCCAGCAGCTTAGGGGGACCCAATGGCTACACCTTC.

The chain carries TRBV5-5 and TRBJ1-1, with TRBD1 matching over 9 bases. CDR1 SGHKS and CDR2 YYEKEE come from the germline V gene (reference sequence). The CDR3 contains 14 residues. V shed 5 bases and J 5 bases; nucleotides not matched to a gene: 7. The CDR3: CASRYRGQVTEAFF. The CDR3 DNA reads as TGTGCCAGCAGGTACAGGGGGCAGGTAACTGAAGCTTTCTTT.

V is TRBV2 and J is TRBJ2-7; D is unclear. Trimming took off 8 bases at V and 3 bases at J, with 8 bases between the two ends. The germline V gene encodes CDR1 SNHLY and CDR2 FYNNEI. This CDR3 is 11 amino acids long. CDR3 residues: CASDSDYEQYF. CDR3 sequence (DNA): TGTGCCAGCGATTCCGACTACGAGCAGTACTTC.

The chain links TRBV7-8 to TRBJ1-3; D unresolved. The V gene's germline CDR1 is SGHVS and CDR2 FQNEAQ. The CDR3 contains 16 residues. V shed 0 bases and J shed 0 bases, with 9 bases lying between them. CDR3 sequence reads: CASSLAPGVSGNTIYF. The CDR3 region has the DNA TGTGCCAGCAGCTTAGCGCCAGGAGTCTCTGGAAACACCATATATTTT.

The chain's CDR3 is CSAGWDTQYF. The CDR3 coding sequence is TGCAGTGCAGGGTGGGATACGCAGTATTTT. The chain employs TRBV20-1 and TRBJ2-3; D unresolved. The CDR3 totals 10 residues. V was cut by 6 bases and J by 6 bases, with 7 bases left in between. Germline V gives CDR1 DFQATT, CDR2 SNEGSKA (reference sequence).

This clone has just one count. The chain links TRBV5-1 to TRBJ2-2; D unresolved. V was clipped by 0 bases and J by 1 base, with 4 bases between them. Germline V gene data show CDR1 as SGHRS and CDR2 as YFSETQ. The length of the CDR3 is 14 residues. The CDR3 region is CASSLERNTGELFF. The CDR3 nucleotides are TGCGCCAGCAGCTTGGAACGGAACACCGGGGAGCTGTTTTTT.

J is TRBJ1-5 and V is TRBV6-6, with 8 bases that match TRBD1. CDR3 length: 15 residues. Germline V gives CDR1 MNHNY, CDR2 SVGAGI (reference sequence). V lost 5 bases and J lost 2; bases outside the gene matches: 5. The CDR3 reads CASSTTTGGNQPQHF. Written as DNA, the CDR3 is TGTGCCAGCAGTACGACGACAGGGGGCAATCAGCCCCAGCATTTT.

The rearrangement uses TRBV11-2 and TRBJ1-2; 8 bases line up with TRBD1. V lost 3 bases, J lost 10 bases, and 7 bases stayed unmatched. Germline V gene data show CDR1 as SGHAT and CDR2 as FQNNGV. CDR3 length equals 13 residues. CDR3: CASSFGQGLDYTF. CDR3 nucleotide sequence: TGTGCCAGCAGCTTCGGACAGGGCCTAGACTACACCTTC.

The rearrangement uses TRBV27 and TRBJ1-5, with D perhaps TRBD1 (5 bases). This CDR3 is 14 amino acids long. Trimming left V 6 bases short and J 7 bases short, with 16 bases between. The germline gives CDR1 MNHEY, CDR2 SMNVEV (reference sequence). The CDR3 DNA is TGTGCCAGCAGAGGGCCCGTTAGGGGCCAGCCCCAGCATTTT. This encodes CASRGPVRGQPQHF.

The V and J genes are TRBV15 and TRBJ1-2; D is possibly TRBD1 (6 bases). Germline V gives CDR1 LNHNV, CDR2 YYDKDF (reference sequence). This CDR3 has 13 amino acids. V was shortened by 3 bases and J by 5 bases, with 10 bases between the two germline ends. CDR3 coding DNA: TGTGCCACCAGCAGGACAGGACCTTATGGCTACACCTTC. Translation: CATSRTGPYGYTF.

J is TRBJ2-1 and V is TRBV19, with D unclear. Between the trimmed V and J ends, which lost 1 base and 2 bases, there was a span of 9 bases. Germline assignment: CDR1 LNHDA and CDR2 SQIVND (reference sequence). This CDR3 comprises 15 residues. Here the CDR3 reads CASSIVGQAYNEQFF. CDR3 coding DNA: TGTGCCAGTAGTATAGTCGGGCAGGCCTACAATGAGCAGTTCTTC.